The 32 T cell receptor beta chains given below trace back to one sample, sequenced in a study of blood T cell repertoires in COVID-19. Libraries were prepared by immunoSEQ multiplex PCR; TCRdb keeps only in-frame clonotypes and omits some of them. The top ten hold about 12% of the sample, which has about 210,000 clones, roughly 82% seen once. Sequenced input: peripheral blood. Every receptor here comes from a woman between 40 and 55 years old with acute or convalescent COVID-19.

The rearrangement uses TRBV9 and TRBJ1-1; D is uncertain. The CDR3 length is 16 residues. V lost 4 bases and J lost 1, with 17 bases in between. Germline CDR1 reads SGDLS; CDR2 reads YYNGEE. CDR3 sequence reads: CASSPQLGTKNTEAFF. Here the CDR3 DNA reads TGTGCCAGCAGCCCTCAGCTGGGCACCAAGAACACTGAAGCTTTCTTT.

This rearrangement joins TRBV5-1 to TRBJ2-4; 7 nucleotides match TRBD1. Per the germline V gene, CDR1 is SGHRS and CDR2 is YFSETQ. V was clipped by 4 bases and J by 4 bases; unmatched bases: 11. This CDR3 has 16 residues. In DNA form, the CDR3 reads TGCGCCAGCAGCCCTCCGCCAGGACAGGAGAAAAACATTCAGTACTTC. Translation: CASSPPPGQEKNIQYF.

This clone was picked up many times. The chain recombines TRBV2 with TRBJ2-7; 10 bases fit TRBD2. Trimming cost V 3 bases and J 6 bases; bases outside gene matches: 5. The germline V gene has CDR1 SNHLY and CDR2 FYNNEI. The CDR3 consists of 14 residues. In DNA form, the CDR3 reads TGTGCCAGCAGTGAGGGACTAGCGTCTTTCGAGCAGTACTTC. It is translated as CASSEGLASFEQYF.

The rearrangement joins TRBV6-1 to TRBJ1-6; 9 bases fit TRBD1. Trimming cost V 0 bases and J 7 bases; bases outside gene matches: 10. The CDR3 contains 18 residues. Germline V lookup: CDR1 MNHNS, CDR2 SASEGT. The CDR3, as DNA: TGTGCCAGCAGTGAAGCGATGACAGGGGGGGGTCGGAATTCACCCCTCCACTTT. Protein: CASSEAMTGGGRNSPLHF.

This clone came up many times. The CDR3 DNA sequence: TGTGCCAGCAGTTTTTCGACAGGGGGCATCGAGCAGTACTTC. This codes for CASSFSTGGIEQYF. V gene TRBV27 combines with J gene TRBJ2-7, with 10 bases matching TRBD1. The J segment lost 6 bases and the V segment lost 3 bases, leaving 5 bases of the junction unmatched. Germline-derived CDR1 and CDR2 are MNHEY and SMNVEV (reference sequence). The CDR3 covers 14 residues.

This clone has only one observation. The gene calls are TRBV30 and TRBJ2-7, with 9 positions matching TRBD1. Germline trimming cut 1 base from V and 2 bases from J; bases unmatched to any gene: 6. Germline V gives CDR1 GTSNPN, CDR2 SVGIG (reference sequence). This CDR3 region has 15 residues. CDR3 sequence: CAWSAQDRGTYEQYF. The DNA for the CDR3 is TGTGCCTGGAGTGCCCAGGACAGGGGCACCTACGAGCAGTACTTC.

The chain couples TRBV18 to TRBJ2-3; D not resolved. Trimming took 2 bases from V and 4 from J, leaving 10 bases between them. Germline V lookup: CDR1 KGHSH, CDR2 LQKENI. The CDR3 extends over 14 amino acids. The CDR3 nucleotides read TGTGCCAGCTCACCAGAAGGCAGGTCAGATACGCAGTATTTT. Translating gives CASSPEGRSDTQYF.

This clone was recorded many times. The CDR3 DNA is TGTGCCAGCAGCTTGGGGGAGAACTATGGCTACACCTTC. It codes for CASSLGENYGYTF. The rearrangement uses TRBV5-6 and TRBJ1-2; the D is unclear. This CDR3 spans 13 amino acids. Per the germline V gene, CDR1 is SGHDT and CDR2 is YYEEEE. The germline V and J ends were trimmed by 0 bases and 2 bases, with 5 bases remaining between them.

The rearrangement joins TRBV19 to TRBJ2-7; tentative D call: TRBD1 (5 bases). From germline, CDR1 is LNHDA and CDR2 SQIVND (reference sequence). The CDR3 extends over 13 amino acids. V was clipped by 5 bases and J by 6 bases, with 14 bases between them. The CDR3 loop reads CASSVHEDTEQYF. DNA for the CDR3: TGTGCCAGTAGTGTTCATGAGGACACCGAGCAGTACTTC.

The table lists this clone with a count of one. The chain uses TRBV19 and TRBJ2-7; possible D gene TRBD2, 5 bases. V gave up 10 bases and J gave up 0 bases, with 19 bases separating them. This CDR3 is 15 amino acids long. Germline V gene sequence: CDR1 LNHDA, CDR2 SQIVND (reference sequence). CDR3 in amino acids: CATSVVAGISYEQYF. As DNA, the CDR3 is TGTGCCACTTCCGTCGTCGCGGGTATCTCCTACGAGCAGTACTTC. Together with reference TRBV19 and TRBJ2-7, the CDR3 gives the full variable domain: DGGITQSPKYLFRKEGQNVTLSCEQNLNHDAMYWYRQDPGQGLRLIYYSQIVNDFQKGDIAEGYSVSREKKESFPLTVTSAQKNPTAFYLCATSVVAGISYEQYFGPGTRLTVT.

The chain links TRBV4-1 to TRBJ2-7; D possibly corresponds to TRBD1 (5 bases). The germline CDR1 and CDR2 sequences are MGHRA and YSYEKL. The CDR3 is 13 residues long. V lost 6 bases, J lost 1 base, and 10 bases lay in between. This CDR3 reads CASRQDGSYEQYF. In nucleotides, the CDR3 is TGCGCCAGCAGACAGGACGGGTCCTACGAGCAGTACTTC.

The CDR3 loop is CASSVDPDQPQHF. The CDR3 DNA reads TGTGCCAGCAGCGTAGATCCTGATCAGCCCCAGCATTTT. V is TRBV9 and J is TRBJ1-5; D ambiguous. V dropped 0 bases and J dropped 5 bases, with 6 bases sitting between them. Germline V gene data show CDR1 as SGDLS and CDR2 as YYNGEE. The CDR3 totals 13 residues.

The J gene is TRBJ1-1, the V gene TRBV2, with 8 bases identical to TRBD1. Germline V gene data show CDR1 as SNHLY and CDR2 as FYNNEI. This CDR3 is 15 amino acids long. Trimming took 4 bases from V and 1 from J; bases not matched to a gene: 5. The CDR3 bases are TGTGCCAGCAGTGTGTATGGGACAGGGAACACTGAAGCTTTCTTT. Translating gives CASSVYGTGNTEAFF.

This clone appeared a few times. The chain carries TRBV6-5 and TRBJ1-2; 7 nucleotides agree with TRBD1. The junction had 4 bases not matched to a gene; V was cut back by 8 bases and J by 1 base. The CDR3 sequence is 13 residues long. Looked up from germline, CDR1 is MNHEY and CDR2 is SVGAGI. The CDR3 DNA reads TGTGCCAGCCGGGGACAGAATAACTATGGCTACACCTTC. It encodes CASRGQNNYGYTF.

Only a few counts were recorded for this clone. This chain joins TRBV19 and TRBJ1-1; 8 bases fit TRBD1. After removal of 7 bases from V and 3 bases from J, the junction contained 13 bases not matched to a gene. CDR3 length: 16 amino acids. Germline V gives CDR1 LNHDA, CDR2 SQIVND (reference sequence). For the CDR3, the DNA is TGTGCCAGTATTCCCGGGACAGGCGGAAGGCACACTGAAGCTTTCTTT. The encoded protein is CASIPGTGGRHTEAFF.

With respect to this clone: The same CDR3 can be traced to other DNA sequences in this sample. The V gene is TRBV7-9, the J gene TRBJ1-1; no clear D gene. The germline V and J ends were trimmed by 1 base and 1 base, with 4 bases remaining between them. The CDR3 length is 13 residues. The V gene's germline CDR1 is SEHNR and CDR2 FQNEAQ (reference sequence). CDR3 bases: TGTGCCAGCAGCTTAGGGCAGAACACTGAAGCTTTCTTT. It encodes CASSLGQNTEAFF.

The chain couples TRBV25-1 to TRBJ2-3, with 8 bases that match TRBD1. This CDR3 contains 14 residues. V gave up 2 bases and J gave up 3 bases; unmatched junction bases: 1. Germline loops: CDR1 MGHDK, CDR2 SYGVNS. The CDR3 loop is CASSETGGTDTQYF. Here the CDR3 DNA reads TGTGCCAGCAGTGAAACAGGGGGAACAGATACGCAGTATTTT.

V usage is TRBV19 and J usage is TRBJ1-4; D call uncertain. V was trimmed by 8 bases and J by 6 bases, leaving 13 bases between them. The CDR3 runs to 13 residues. Germline CDR1 LNHDA, CDR2 SQIVND (reference sequence). CDR3 sequence: CASRWPSDEKLFF. CDR3 sequence (DNA): TGTGCCAGTCGATGGCCATCCGATGAAAAACTGTTTTTT.

This clone showed up just once. The chain joins TRBV19 to TRBJ1-2; 7 positions agree with TRBD1. Germline CDR1 reads LNHDA; CDR2 reads SQIVND (reference sequence). The CDR3 sequence is 16 residues long. Trimming took 4 bases from V and 8 from J; bases not matched to a gene: 16. The CDR3 loop is CASSTQGVGKRDGYTF. The CDR3 coding sequence is TGTGCCAGTAGTACCCAGGGGGTTGGAAAGAGGGACGGCTACACCTTC.

V is TRBV27 and J is TRBJ2-1, with 8 bases aligning to TRBD2. The CDR3 spans 16 residues. Germline CDR1 and CDR2: MNHEY and SMNVEV (reference sequence). V lost 4 bases, J lost 3 bases, and 8 bases stayed unmatched. The CDR3 loop reads CASSSSGTRIYNEQFF. DNA for the CDR3: TGTGCCAGCAGTTCCTCCGGGACTAGAATCTACAATGAGCAGTTCTTC.

V is TRBV6-4 and J is TRBJ1-2, with D possibly TRBD1 on 5 matching bases. This CDR3 is built from 14 residues. The V and J ends lost 2 bases and 4 bases respectively, with 11 bases between them. Germline loops: CDR1 MRHNA, CDR2 SNTAGT. This chain's CDR3 is CASSDGHSTYGYTF. The CDR3 DNA is TGTGCCAGCAGTGACGGACATTCGACCTATGGCTACACCTTC.

This clone has a single count. The gene calls are TRBV3-1 (or the pseudogene TRBV3-2) and TRBJ1-2; 7 bases are a match to TRBD1. V gave up 1 base and J gave up 4 bases; unmatched junction bases: 9. The CDR3 is made up of 16 amino acids. Looked up from germline, CDR1 is LGHDT and CDR2 is YNNKEL (reference sequence). CDR3 amino acids: CASSQATGQQLYGYTF. The CDR3 region has the DNA TGTGCCAGCAGCCAAGCAACGGGACAGCAACTCTATGGCTACACCTTC.

V and J are TRBV5-1 and TRBJ1-1; 11 bases agree with TRBD1. Per the germline V gene, CDR1 is SGHRS and CDR2 is YFSETQ. The length of the CDR3 is 18 residues. V lost 4 bases and J lost 5; bases outside the gene matches: 16. CDR3 in amino acids: CASSGEAIAGTGGTEAFF. Here the CDR3 DNA reads TGCGCCAGCAGCGGTGAAGCGATAGCCGGGACAGGGGGAACTGAAGCTTTCTTT.

This chain uses TRBV19 with TRBJ2-1, with TRBD2 matching 11 bases. The CDR3 has 17 amino acids. J gave up 0 bases and V 6 bases, and 7 bases lay outside the gene matches. Germline V gives CDR1 LNHDA, CDR2 SQIVND (reference sequence). For the CDR3, the DNA is TGTGCCAGTAGCCGAGCTAGCGGGGGGAGCTCCTACAATGAGCAGTTCTTC. This sequence encodes CASSRASGGSSYNEQFF. Using reference TRBV19 and TRBJ2-1 for the parts outside the CDR3, the full variable domain is DGGITQSPKYLFRKEGQNVTLSCEQNLNHDAMYWYRQDPGQGLRLIYYSQIVNDFQKGDIAEGYSVSREKKESFPLTVTSAQKNPTAFYLCASSRASGGSSYNEQFFGPGTRLTVL.

The chain recombines TRBV12-5 with TRBJ2-1; 7 nucleotides match TRBD1. This CDR3 is built from 15 residues. CDR1 is LGHNT and CDR2 is FRNRAP in the germline V gene. V shed 7 bases, J shed 4 bases, and the junction held 10 bases outside the gene matches. CDR3 in DNA: TGTGCTAGTGCAGCCCAGACAGGGATTTACAATGAGCAGTTCTTC. As protein: CASAAQTGIYNEQFF.

This chain connects TRBV3-1 (or the pseudogene TRBV3-2) to TRBJ2-5; D perhaps matches TRBD2 (5 bases). Germline CDR1 and CDR2: LGHDT and YNNKEL (reference sequence). The CDR3 is 13 amino acids. Deletions cut 1 base from V and 6 bases from J, with 9 bases between. Here the CDR3 reads CASSQGVAKTQYF. The CDR3 nucleotides are TGTGCCAGCAGCCAAGGGGTAGCGAAGACCCAGTACTTC.

The rearrangement links TRBV4-2 to TRBJ2-3, with 11 bases aligning to TRBD1. The germline V gene has CDR1 LGHNA and CDR2 YNFKEQ. V gave up 4 bases and J gave up 1 base; unmatched junction bases: 13. The CDR3 has 19 amino acids. The CDR3 sequence is CASSLPGTGGTIGTDTQYF. The DNA for the CDR3 is TGTGCCAGCAGCCTTCCCGGGACAGGGGGAACCATTGGCACAGATACGCAGTATTTT.

The chain combines TRBV5-1 with TRBJ2-2; weak D call: TRBD2 (5 bases). CDR3 size: 15 residues. V lost 2 bases to trimming and J lost 0 bases, with 8 bases between them. Per the germline V gene, CDR1 is SGHRS and CDR2 is YFSETQ. The CDR3 protein is CASSFGNPNTGELFF. CDR3 nucleotide sequence: TGCGCCAGCAGCTTCGGGAATCCGAACACCGGGGAGCTGTTTTTT. Full variable domain (rest looked up from reference TRBV5-1 and TRBJ2-2): KAGVTQTPRYLIKTRGQQVTLSCSPISGHRSVSWYQQTPGQGLQFLFEYFSETQRNKGNFPGRFSGRQFSNSRSEMNVSTLELGDSALYLCASSFGNPNTGELFFGEGSRLTVL.

This chain connects TRBV12-5 to TRBJ1-2, with 9 bases aligning to TRBD1. J was trimmed by 6 bases and V by 2 bases; bases with no gene match: 4. Germline values: CDR1 LGHNT, CDR2 FRNRAP. This CDR3 comprises 14 residues. The CDR3 nucleotides are TGTGCTAGTGGTTTGACAGGGGGCATGGATGGCTACACCTTC. Translating gives CASGLTGGMDGYTF.

The CDR3 bases are TGTGCCAGCAGAGTGGAGGGTACCTACGAGCAGTACTTC. This sequence encodes CASRVEGTYEQYF. This sequence joins TRBV6-6 and TRBJ2-7; D possibly corresponds to TRBD2 (6 bases). V lost 6 bases and J 2 bases, leaving 11 bases between the germline ends. CDR3 size: 13 residues. Germline CDR1 MNHNY, CDR2 SVGAGI (reference sequence).

The CDR3 coding sequence is TGCGCCAGCAGCTTGGACCCCGGGACAGGGGGCTATGGCTACACCTTC. The encoded protein is CASSLDPGTGGYGYTF. This chain links TRBV5-1 with TRBJ1-2; the match to TRBD1 covers 11 bases. CDR1 is SGHRS, CDR2 YFSETQ, per germline. CDR3 length equals 16 residues. Trimming at V came to 0 bases and at J to 4 bases, leaving 5 bases not matched to a gene.

The rearrangement links TRBV3-1 (or the pseudogene TRBV3-2) to TRBJ2-1; TRBD2 matches 8 bases. V lost 4 bases, J lost 6 bases, and 8 bases stayed unmatched. Germline V gene sequence: CDR1 LGHDT, CDR2 YNNKEL (reference sequence). This CDR3 has 15 amino acids. The CDR3 bases are TGTGCCAGCAGCCTTCGGGGACTAGTGGGCAATGAGCAGTTCTTC. The encoded protein is CASSLRGLVGNEQFF.